This TCR beta chain comes out of a study of blood T cell repertoires in COVID-19. Whole-study context: The origin of the acute and convalescent COVID-19 samples was the United States, Italy and Spain. PBMCs, B-cell-depleted T cells, or T cells provided the cDNA or gDNA that made up the material.

Authors' analysis steps: Scientists estimated how many nucleated cells there were by amplifying reference gene primers. Assay used: immunoSEQ multiplex PCR; TCRdb lists only in-frame clones, some missing. V and J calls plus clone size are reproduced from that table; the DNA served to infer D and trimming. The table has nearly 400,000 clones, under 90% seen once. V gave up 5 bases and J gave up 2 bases, with 9 bases separating them. There are 13 residues in the CDR3. Germline V gene data show CDR1 as SEHNR and CDR2 as FQNEAQ (reference sequence). The sample consisted of PBMCs or T cells enriched from blood (not recorded which). The sequence was obtained from a young woman who had recovered from COVID-19. The V gene is TRBV7-9, the J gene TRBJ1-2; D not resolved. CDR3 loop: CASSPNSNYGYTF. The CDR3 DNA reads TGTGCCAGCAGCCCCAACAGCAACTATGGCTACACCTTC.